This TCR beta chain was identified in a study of blood T cell repertoires in COVID-19. CDR1 MNHEY and CDR2 SMNVEV come from the germline V gene (reference sequence). V shed 5 bases, J shed 6 bases, and the junction held 8 bases outside the gene matches. This CDR3 has 15 amino acids. Sequencing used immunoSEQ multiplex PCR; TCRdb keeps in-frame clones, though not all of them. The data contain some 150,000 clones, around 85% of them singletons. The material sequenced was peripheral blood. The chain carries TRBV27 and TRBJ1-3; TRBD1 matches 9 bases. This clonotype was sampled from a woman in her 40s with active or convalescent COVID-19. The CDR3 spells CASSPRTGVVNTIYF. CDR3 nucleotides: TGTGCCAGCAGTCCCCGGACAGGGGTCGTAAACACCATATATTTT.